This T cell receptor (beta chain) was recovered during a study of blood T cell repertoires in COVID-19. Turning to the study itself: The origin of the acute and convalescent COVID-19 samples was the United States, Italy and Spain.

Participants spanned ages about 18 to 100 years and resided in 20 to 30 US areas. A COVID-19 case was met by exposed participants within 2 weeks before study entry. The protocol was immunoSEQ multiplex PCR, while the TCRdb copy is restricted to in-frame clones and leaves out a portion. Of 290,000 or so clones in the sample, approximately 82% were seen once. This CDR3 is built from 13 residues. Germline V gene sequence: CDR1 SGHNT, CDR2 YENEEA. V shed 1 base and J shed 4 bases, with 7 bases lying between them. The clonotype originates from a man aged 35-49 years who had been exposed to COVID-19. Material for sequencing was PBMCs or T cells enriched from blood (not recorded which). The rearrangement links TRBV11-3 to TRBJ1-1, with D uncertain. CDR3 region: CASSLVRSTEAFF. CDR3 nucleotide sequence: TGTGCCAGCAGCTTAGTCCGTAGCACTGAAGCTTTCTTT.